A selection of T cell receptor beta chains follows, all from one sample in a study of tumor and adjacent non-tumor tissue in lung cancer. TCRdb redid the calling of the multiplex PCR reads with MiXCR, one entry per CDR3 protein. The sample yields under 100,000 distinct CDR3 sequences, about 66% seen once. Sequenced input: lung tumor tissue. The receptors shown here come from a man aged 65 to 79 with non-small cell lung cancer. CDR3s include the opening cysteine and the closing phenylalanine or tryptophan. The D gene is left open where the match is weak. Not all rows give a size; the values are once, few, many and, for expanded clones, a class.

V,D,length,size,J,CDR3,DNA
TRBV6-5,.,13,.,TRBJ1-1,CATTTREGTGAFF,TGTGCCACTACGACCAGGGAAGGCACTGGAGCTTTCTTT
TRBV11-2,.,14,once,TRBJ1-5,CAISVGKGSRPQHF,TGTGCCATCAGCGTCGGAAAGGGGAGCCGGCCCCAGCATTTT
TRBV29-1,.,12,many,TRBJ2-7,CSVGGHSYEQYF,TGCAGCGTTGGTGGACATTCCTACGAGCAGTACTTC
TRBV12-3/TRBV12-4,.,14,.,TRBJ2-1,CVSSGQKSFNERFF,TGTGTCAGCAGTGGACAGAAGTCCTTCAATGAGCGGTTCTTC
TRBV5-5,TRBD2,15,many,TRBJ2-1,CASSSLAGSYNEQFF,TGTGCCAGCAGTTCACTAGCGGGCTCTTACAATGAGCAGTTCTTC
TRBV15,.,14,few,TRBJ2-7,CATSRGKGVSEQYF,TGTGCCACCAGCAGAGGAAAAGGAGTGAGCGAGCAGTACTTC
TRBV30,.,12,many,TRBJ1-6,CAWSVGSSPLHF,TGTGCCTGGAGTGTTGGGAGTTCACCCCTCCACTTT
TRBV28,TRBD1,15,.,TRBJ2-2,CASNPARQGVGELFF,TGTGCCAGCAACCCTGCGCGGCAGGGGGTCGGGGAGCTGTTTTTT
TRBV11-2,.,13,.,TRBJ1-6,CASSPAGYSPLLF,TGTGCCAGCAGTCCCGCCGGGTACTCACCCCTCCTCTTT
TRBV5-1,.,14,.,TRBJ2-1,CASRVSEAYNGQFF,TGCGCCAGCAGGGTCTCGGAAGCGTACAATGGACAGTTCTTC
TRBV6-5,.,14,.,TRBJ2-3,CASSYWGETNTQYF,TGCGCCAGCAGTTACTGGGGGGAGACAAATACCCAGTATTTT
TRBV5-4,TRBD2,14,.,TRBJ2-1,CATMKRGGNNEHFF,TGTGCCACCATGAAGCGGGGGGGAAACAATGAGCACTTCTTC
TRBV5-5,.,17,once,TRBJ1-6,CASSVFGPSSYNSPFHF,TGTGCCAGCAGCGTTTTTGGGCCGAGCTCCTATAATTCACCCTTCCACTTT
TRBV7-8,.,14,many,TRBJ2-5,CASSRDLTRETQYF,TGTGCCAGCAGCCGGGACCTCACCCGAGAGACCCAGTACTTC
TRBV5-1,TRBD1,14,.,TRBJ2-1,CASSRGQFYNEQFF,TGCGCCAGCAGCCGGGGACAGTTTTACAATGAGCAGTTCTTC
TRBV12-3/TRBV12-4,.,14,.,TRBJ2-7,CASSFRPRGYEQCF,TGTGCCAGCAGTTTTAGGCCGCGGGGCTACGAGCAGTGCTTT
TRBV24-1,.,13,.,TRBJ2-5,CATSDRSLRIQYF,TGTGCCACCAGTGATAGGTCCCTTCGGATCCAGTACTTC
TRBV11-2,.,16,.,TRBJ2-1,CAGSPTLGVPWNEQFF,TGTGCAGGCAGCCCGACGTTGGGGGTACCCTGGAATGAGCAGTTCTTC
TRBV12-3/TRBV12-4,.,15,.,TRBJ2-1,CACSSGTLSGNEEFF,TGTGCCTGCAGTTCGGGGACACTCTCTGGTAATGAGGAGTTCTTC
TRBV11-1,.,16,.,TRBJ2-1,CASSPPRSAGYNEQFF,TGTGCCAGCAGCCCCCCTCGGAGCGCGGGCTACAATGAGCAGTTCTTC
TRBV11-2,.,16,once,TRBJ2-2,CASSSFVATSIGELFF,TGTGCCAGCAGCTCGTTCGTGGCCACGAGCATCGGGGAGCTGTTTTTT
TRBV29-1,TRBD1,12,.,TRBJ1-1,CSVRTGNTEALF,TGCAGCGTCAGGACAGGGAATACTGAAGCTTTGTTT
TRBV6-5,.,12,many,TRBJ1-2,CASSYGTGGYTF,TGTGCCAGCAGTTATGGGACGGGAGGCTACACCTTC
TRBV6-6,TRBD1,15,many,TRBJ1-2,CASSQGTGGSYGYTF,TGTGCCAGCAGTCAGGGAACAGGGGGCAGCTATGGCTACACCTTC
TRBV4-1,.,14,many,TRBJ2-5,CASSQALYQETQYF,TGCGCCAGCAGCCAGGCACTGTACCAAGAGACCCAGTACTTC
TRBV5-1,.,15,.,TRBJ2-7,CASRIDRGPTYEQYF,TGCGCCAGCAGAATCGATCGGGGGCCCACCTACGAGCAGTACTTC
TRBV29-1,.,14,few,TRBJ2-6,CRVDVSSGASVLTF,TGCAGAGTTGACGTGAGCTCTGGGGCCAGCGTCCTGACTTTC
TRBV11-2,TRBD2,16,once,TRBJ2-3,CASSLERRTSTDTQYF,TGTGCCAGCAGCTTAGAAAGGAGGACTAGCACAGATACGCAGTATTTC
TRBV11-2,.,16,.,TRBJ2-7,CASSLVSFSLNYEQYF,TGTGCCAGCAGCTTAGTGAGTTTTTCTCTGAACTACGAGCAGTACTTC
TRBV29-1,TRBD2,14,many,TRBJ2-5,CSVLSGGVGETQYF,TGCAGCGTTCTAAGCGGGGGGGTAGGTGAGACCCAGTACTTC
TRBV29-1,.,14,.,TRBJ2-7,CSGWLTGEGYEQYF,TGTAGCGGATGGCTGACAGGGGAGGGCTACGAGCAGTACTTC
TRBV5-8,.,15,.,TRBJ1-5,CVSSLDVVSNQPQHF,TGTGTCAGTAGCTTGGACGTGGTTTCCAATCAGCCCCAGCATTTT
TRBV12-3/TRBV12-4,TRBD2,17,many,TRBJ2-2,CASTPLLSGRSSGELFF,TGTGCCAGCACCCCTCTCCTTAGCGGGAGAAGCTCCGGGGAGCTGTTTTTT
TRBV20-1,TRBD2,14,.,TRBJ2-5,CSARGGGGGRAQYF,TGCAGTGCTAGAGGGGGCGGGGGGGGGAGGGCCCAGTACTTC
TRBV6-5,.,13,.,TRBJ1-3,CTNRPGAGNTIYF,TGTACCAACAGGCCGGGGGCTGGAAACACCATATATTTT
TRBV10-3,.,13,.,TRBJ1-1,CAITRQTETEAFF,TGTGCCATCACTCGGCAGACCGAGACCGAAGCTTTCTTT
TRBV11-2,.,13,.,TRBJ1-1,CASSSDSNTEAFF,TGTGCCAGCAGTTCAGACAGCAACACTGAAGCTTTCTTC
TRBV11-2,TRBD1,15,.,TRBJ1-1,CANSLLRGLGTEAFF,TGTGCCAACAGCTTACTGAGGGGGCTAGGCACTGAAGCTTTCTTT
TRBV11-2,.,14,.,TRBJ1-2,CASSLHLRSYGYTF,TGTGCCAGCAGCTTACATCTTCGAAGCTATGGCTACACCTTC
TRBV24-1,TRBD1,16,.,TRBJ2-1,CATSDTDRFLYNEQFF,TGTGCCACCAGTGACACGGACAGGTTCCTATACAATGAGCAGTTCTTC
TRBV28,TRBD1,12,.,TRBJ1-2,CGSYRGLDGYTF,TGTGGCAGTTACAGGGGGCTCGATGGCTACACCTTC
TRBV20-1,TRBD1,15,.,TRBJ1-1,CSARDMGTVNNEAFF,TGCAGTGCTAGAGATATGGGGACAGTGAACAATGAAGCTTTCTTT
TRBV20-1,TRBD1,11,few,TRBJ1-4,CSAGQGEKPFF,TGCAGTGCTGGACAGGGAGAAAAACCGTTTTTT